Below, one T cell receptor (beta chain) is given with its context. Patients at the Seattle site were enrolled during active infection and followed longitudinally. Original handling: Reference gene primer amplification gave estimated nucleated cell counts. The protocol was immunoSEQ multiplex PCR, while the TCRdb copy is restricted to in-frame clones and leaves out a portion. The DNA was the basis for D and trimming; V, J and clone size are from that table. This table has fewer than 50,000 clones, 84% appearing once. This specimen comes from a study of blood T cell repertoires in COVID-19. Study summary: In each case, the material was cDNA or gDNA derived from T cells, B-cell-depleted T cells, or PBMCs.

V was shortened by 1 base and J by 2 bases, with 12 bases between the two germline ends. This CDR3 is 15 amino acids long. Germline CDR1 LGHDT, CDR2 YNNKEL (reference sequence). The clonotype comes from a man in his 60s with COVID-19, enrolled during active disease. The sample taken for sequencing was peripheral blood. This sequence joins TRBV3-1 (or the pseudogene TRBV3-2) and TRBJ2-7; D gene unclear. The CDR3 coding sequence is TGTGCCAGCAGCCAAGTTATTAGCAGTCCCTACGAGCAGTACTTC. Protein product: CASSQVISSPYEQYF.